The 28 T cell receptor beta chains presented below share a single source sample, sequenced in a study of blood T cells in healthy people across ages. Through a sample-barcoded 5' primer and a J-beta primer mix, a second PCR was run for about 6 to 11 cycles. MiXCR, run by TCRdb on the 5' RACE reads, gives a single entry per CDR3 protein. The data show hundreds of thousands of distinct CDR3 sequences, roughly 50% seen once. Sequences were obtained from blood. These receptor sequences come from a young man in good health.

The J gene is TRBJ1-1, the V gene TRBV28; maybe TRBD1 (5 bases). CDR1 is MDHEN, CDR2 SYDVKM, per germline. Trimming took 6 bases from V and 3 from J, leaving 14 bases between them. This CDR3 region has 14 residues. In nucleotides, the CDR3 is TGTGCCAGCAGGTACCGACGGGGGGACACTGAAGCTTTCTTT. Residues: CASRYRRGDTEAFF.

In DNA, the CDR3 is TGTGCCAGCAGTTACTCAATACAGGGTGATACGCAGTATTTT. Translating it yields CASSYSIQGDTQYF. The V gene is TRBV6-7, the J gene TRBJ2-3; perhaps TRBD1 as D (6 bases). TRBV6-7 is an open reading frame, and its role is uncertain. V lost 0 bases and J lost 6, with 10 bases in between. The CDR3 has 14 amino acids.

The chain recombines TRBV7-8 with TRBJ2-7, with 7 bases that match TRBD1. From germline, CDR1 is SGHVS and CDR2 FQNEAQ. The CDR3 loop spans 16 amino acids. The V gene end was trimmed by 6 bases and the J gene end by 2 bases; junction bases not matched to a gene: 13. CDR3 residues: CASRPESRDRAYEQYF. DNA for the CDR3: TGTGCCAGCAGACCGGAGTCCCGGGACAGAGCCTACGAGCAGTACTTC.

V gene TRBV3-1 combines with J gene TRBJ1-1; D may be TRBD1 (5 bases). V lost 0 bases to trimming and J lost 0 bases, with 20 bases between them. Germline assignment: CDR1 LGHDT and CDR2 YNNKEL (reference sequence). CDR3 length equals 19 residues. CDR3 sequence reads: CASSQDVRRSKDMNTEAFF. In nucleotides, the CDR3 is TGTGCCAGCAGCCAAGATGTTCGGCGCAGCAAGGACATGAACACTGAAGCTTTCTTT.

V usage is TRBV7-2 and J usage is TRBJ2-7; 9 nucleotides align to TRBD1. Trimming at V came to 7 bases and at J to 5 bases, leaving 9 bases not matched to a gene. Per the germline V gene, CDR1 is SGHTA and CDR2 is FQGNSA. CDR3 length: 14 amino acids. CDR3 amino acids: CASTYRGLLDEQYF. In DNA, the CDR3 is TGTGCCAGCACCTACAGGGGGCTCTTGGACGAGCAGTACTTC.

The J gene is TRBJ1-5, the V gene TRBV7-9; TRBD1 is a possible D gene (6 bases). This CDR3 is built from 14 residues. The germline V gene encodes CDR1 SEHNR and CDR2 FQNEAQ (reference sequence). With 1 base removed from V and 5 bases from J, the gap between germline ends came to 9 bases. CDR3 nucleotides: TGTGCCAGCAGCTTAGTCCCAGGGGATCAGCCCCAGCATTTT. As protein: CASSLVPGDQPQHF.

This clonotype was picked up a small number of times. The rearrangement links TRBV20-1 to TRBJ2-3; 12 bases map to TRBD2. This CDR3 is built from 17 residues. J gave up 8 bases and V 0 bases, and 12 bases lay outside the gene matches. The germline V gene encodes CDR1 DFQATT and CDR2 SNEGSKA (reference sequence). CDR3 residues: CSARDIGLAGPVGTQYF. CDR3 DNA sequence: TGCAGTGCTAGAGATATAGGACTAGCGGGGCCGGTGGGTACGCAGTATTTT.

This clonotype was recorded a few times. This sequence joins TRBV5-6 and TRBJ1-5; D call uncertain. Per germline, CDR1 SGHDT and CDR2 YYEEEE. This CDR3 has 17 amino acids. The germline V and J ends were trimmed by 0 bases and 0 bases, with 13 bases remaining between them. The CDR3 bases are TGTGCCAGCAGCTTGGCTGGCAGCCCGCATAGCAATCAGCCCCAGCATTTT. Translation: CASSLAGSPHSNQPQHF.

J is TRBJ2-4 and V is TRBV19; 10 bases are shared with TRBD2. TRBJ2-7 matches the DNA end more closely, so the J call is doubtful. Per germline, CDR1 LNHDA and CDR2 SQIVND (reference sequence). This CDR3 has 14 amino acids. CDR3 loop: CASSTTGTSDEQYF. The CDR3 DNA reads as TGTGCCAGTAGTACCACCGGGACTAGCGACGAGCAGTACTTC.

The chain combines TRBV20-1 with TRBJ2-3; D might be TRBD2 (6 bases). V dropped 0 bases and J dropped 2 bases, with 12 bases sitting between them. Germline CDR1 reads DFQATT; CDR2 reads SNEGSKA (reference sequence). The CDR3 sequence is 15 residues long. CDR3 region: CSARDELALTDTQYF. In nucleotides, the CDR3 is TGCAGTGCTAGAGATGAACTAGCCCTCACAGATACGCAGTATTTT.

This chain joins TRBV5-1 and TRBJ1-1; 9 bases fit TRBD1. After removal of 7 bases from V and 0 bases from J, the junction contained 10 bases not matched to a gene. The germline gives CDR1 SGHRS, CDR2 YFSETQ. The length of the CDR3 is 16 residues. Here the CDR3 reads CASGDRDSSMNTEAFF. The CDR3 region has the DNA TGCGCCAGCGGGGACAGGGACTCCTCTATGAACACTGAAGCTTTCTTT.

This clonotype was seen a few times. The rearrangement uses TRBV29-1 and TRBJ2-1, with 7 bases fitting TRBD2. This CDR3 contains 14 residues. Germline CDR1 is SQVTM and CDR2 is ANQGSEA. V shed 1 base, J shed 5 bases, and the junction held 5 bases outside the gene matches. DNA for the CDR3: TGCAGCGTTGAAGGATGGACTAGTGACAATGAGCAGTTCTTC. It translates to CSVEGWTSDNEQFF.

The chain couples TRBV5-1 to TRBJ2-5; 8 bases fit TRBD2. The length of the CDR3 is 16 residues. Per germline, CDR1 SGHRS and CDR2 YFSETQ. The V segment lost 6 bases and the J segment 4 bases; nucleotides outside the gene matches: 14. Here the CDR3 reads CASNVAGPAGGETQYF. CDR3 in DNA: TGCGCCAGCAACGTAGCGGGGCCCGCTGGAGGAGAGACCCAGTACTTC.

The chain combines TRBV6-5 with TRBJ2-3; D is possibly TRBD2 (6 bases). Germline V gene lookup returns CDR1 MNHEY and CDR2 SVGAGI. V was cut by 4 bases and J by 0 bases, with 11 bases left in between. CDR3 size: 15 residues. The CDR3 coding sequence is TGTGCCAGCAGTTTTTGGAGGGAAAGCACAGATACGCAGTATTTT. Amino acids: CASSFWRESTDTQYF.

In this sample, this clonotype turned up once. The V and J genes are TRBV20-1 and TRBJ2-5; D is uncertain. Trimming stripped 2 bases from V and 2 bases from J, with 12 bases between. The CDR3 spans 14 residues. In germline, CDR1 is DFQATT, CDR2 SNEGSKA (reference sequence). As DNA, the CDR3 is TGCAGTGCTAGAACGTGGATAGAACAAGAGACCCAGTACTTC. This sequence encodes CSARTWIEQETQYF.

This clonotype was seen more than once but under ten times. The chain uses TRBV4-2 and TRBJ2-7, with D hard to call. Per the germline V gene, CDR1 is LGHNA and CDR2 is YNFKEQ. V lost 0 bases, J lost 6 bases, and 9 bases lay in between. The CDR3 spans 13 residues. The CDR3 DNA follows: TGTGCCAGCAGCCAAGATCGGCATGCCGAGCAGTACTTC. This translates into CASSQDRHAEQYF.

This clonotype was counted between two and nine times. The chain combines TRBV7-2 with TRBJ2-7; D possibly corresponds to TRBD2 (5 bases). Germline-derived CDR1 and CDR2 are SGHTA and FQGNSA. The CDR3 has 15 residues. The V and J ends lost 5 bases and 0 bases respectively, with 14 bases between them. CDR3 region: CASSRTPPGSYEQYF. Here the CDR3 DNA reads TGTGCCAGCAGCCGGACTCCACCCGGCTCCTACGAGCAGTACTTC.

This chain connects TRBV7-3 to TRBJ2-4, with D perhaps assigned TRBD1 or TRBD2 (5 bases each). Gene TRBJ2-7 matches the end of the DNA better, so the J call may be wrong. The V gene's germline CDR1 is SGHTA and CDR2 FQGTGA. CDR3 size: 15 residues. CDR3 sequence (DNA): TGTGCCAGCAGACCCCAGCCGGGACCATCCGACGAGCAGTACTTC. Amino acids: CASRPQPGPSDEQYF.

The chain couples TRBV7-8 to TRBJ1-5, with D hard to call. CDR1 and CDR2 from the germline V gene are SGHVS and FQNEAQ. V was clipped by 2 bases and J by 7 bases, with 12 bases between them. The CDR3 sequence is 14 residues long. CDR3 nucleotides: TGTGCCAGCAGCTTATTGGGGATTGGGCAGCCCCAGCATTTT. Protein: CASSLLGIGQPQHF.

The V and J genes are TRBV27 and TRBJ2-1, with 8 bases lining up with TRBD2. The length of the CDR3 is 14 residues. Trimming at V came to 7 bases and at J to 4 bases, leaving 6 bases not matched to a gene. CDR1 and CDR2 from the germline V gene are MNHEY and SMNVEV (reference sequence). CDR3 in amino acids: CASTKRERYNEQFF. The DNA for the CDR3 is TGTGCCAGCACCAAGCGGGAGAGGTACAATGAGCAGTTCTTC.

The chain employs TRBV29-1 and TRBJ2-5; TRBD1 or TRBD2 may be the D gene (5 bases each). Germline V CDR1 and CDR2: SQVTM, ANQGSEA. Trimming shortened V by 4 bases and J by 2 bases, and 20 bases separated the two germline ends. The length of the CDR3 is 16 residues. CDR3 protein: CSVVIYAGTGQETQYF. The CDR3 nucleotides read TGCAGCGTTGTGATTTATGCCGGGACGGGGCAAGAGACCCAGTACTTC.

This clonotype was found a few times. The chain recombines TRBV12-3 or TRBV12-4 with TRBJ1-5; D not certain. The CDR3 spans 13 residues. V lost 6 bases and J 3 bases, leaving 9 bases between the germline ends. CDR3 bases: TGTGCCAGCAGCCTAGACGTCAATCAGCCCCAGCATTTT. Protein product: CASSLDVNQPQHF.

This clonotype came up a few times. The chain is built from TRBV7-2 and TRBJ2-5, with D perhaps matching TRBD2 (5 bases). The end of the DNA is better explained by TRBJ2-7, so the J call may be wrong. The germline CDR1 and CDR2 sequences are SGHTA and FQGNSA. CDR3 length: 13 residues. CDR3: CASSTPGTYEQYF. The CDR3 DNA sequence: TGTGCCAGCAGCACCCCGGGAACCTACGAGCAGTACTTC.

This rearrangement joins TRBV28 to TRBJ2-7; perhaps TRBD2 as D (6 bases). Germline CDR1 is MDHEN and CDR2 is SYDVKM. Trimming left V 10 bases short and J 3 bases short, with 19 bases between. The CDR3 totals 14 residues. The CDR3 DNA sequence: TGTGCCACCCGGCGGGACTTCATTAACTACGAGCAGTACTTC. It translates to CATRRDFINYEQYF.

About this clonotype itself: Compared with germline, one end of the junction differs, possibly owing to a read error. The chain carries TRBV15 and TRBJ2-2; D is ambiguous. The CDR3 extends over 12 amino acids. Per germline, CDR1 LNHNV and CDR2 YYDKDF (reference sequence). The CDR3 DNA is TGTACCACCAGCAGAGAGACCGGGGAGCTGTTTTTT. Residues: CTTSRETGELFF.

This sequence joins TRBV6-2 or TRBV6-3 and TRBJ1-6, with 8 bases identical to TRBD1. There are 15 residues in the CDR3. With V trimmed by 6 bases and J by 7 bases, 8 bases remained unmatched. The germline V gene has CDR1 MNHEY and CDR2 SVGEGT. The CDR3 DNA follows: TGTGCCAGCAGCCTGACTTGGACAGGGAATTCACCCCTCCACTTT. It encodes CASSLTWTGNSPLHF.

The J gene is TRBJ2-3, the V gene TRBV11-2, with D unresolved. V shed 1 base and J shed 10 bases, with 15 bases lying between them. CDR3 size: 14 residues. Germline values: CDR1 SGHAT, CDR2 FQNNGV. This chain's CDR3 is CASSLAAALGSQYF. In DNA, the CDR3 is TGTGCCAGCAGCTTAGCGGCTGCGCTGGGTTCGCAGTATTTT.

The chain carries TRBV27 and TRBJ2-3; no clear D. The CDR3 has 15 amino acids. Germline V gives CDR1 MNHEY, CDR2 SMNVEV (reference sequence). V was shortened by 0 bases and J by 6 bases, with 13 bases between the two germline ends. CDR3 amino acids: CASSLSGPLPDTQYF. Written as DNA, the CDR3 is TGTGCCAGCAGTTTATCAGGCCCATTACCCGATACGCAGTATTTT.